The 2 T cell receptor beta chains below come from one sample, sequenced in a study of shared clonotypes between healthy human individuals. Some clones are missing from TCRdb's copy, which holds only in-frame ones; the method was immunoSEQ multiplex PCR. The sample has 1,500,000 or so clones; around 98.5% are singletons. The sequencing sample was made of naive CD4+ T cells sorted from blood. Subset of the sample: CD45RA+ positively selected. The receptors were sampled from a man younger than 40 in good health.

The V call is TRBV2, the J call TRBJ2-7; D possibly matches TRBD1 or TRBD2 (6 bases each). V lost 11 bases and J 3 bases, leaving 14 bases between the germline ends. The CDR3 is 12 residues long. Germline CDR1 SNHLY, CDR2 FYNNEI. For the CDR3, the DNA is TGTGCCGGGAGGACAGATGACTACGAGCAGTACTTC. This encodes CAGRTDDYEQYF.

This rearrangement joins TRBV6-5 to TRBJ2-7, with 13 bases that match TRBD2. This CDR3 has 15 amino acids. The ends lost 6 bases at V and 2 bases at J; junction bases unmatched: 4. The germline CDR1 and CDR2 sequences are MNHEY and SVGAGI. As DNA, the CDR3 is TGTGCCAGCAGAACACTAGCGGGAGGGACCTACGAGCAGTACTTC. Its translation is CASRTLAGGTYEQYF.